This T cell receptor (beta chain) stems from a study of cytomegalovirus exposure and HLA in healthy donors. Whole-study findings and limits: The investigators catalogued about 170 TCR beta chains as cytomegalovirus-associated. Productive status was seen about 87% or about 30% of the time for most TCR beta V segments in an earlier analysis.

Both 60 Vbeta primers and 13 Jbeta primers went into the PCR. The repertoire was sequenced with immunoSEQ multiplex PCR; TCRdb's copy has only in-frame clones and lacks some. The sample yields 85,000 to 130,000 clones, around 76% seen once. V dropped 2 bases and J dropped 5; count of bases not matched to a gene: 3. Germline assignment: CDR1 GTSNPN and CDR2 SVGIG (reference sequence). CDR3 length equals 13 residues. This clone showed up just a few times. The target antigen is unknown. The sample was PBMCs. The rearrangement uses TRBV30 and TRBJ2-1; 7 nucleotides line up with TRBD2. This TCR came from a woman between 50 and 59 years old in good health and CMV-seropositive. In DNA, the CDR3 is TGTGCCTGGAGTATCGGGGGGAACAATGAGCAGTTCTTC. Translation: CAWSIGGNNEQFF.